This T cell receptor beta chain was documented in a study of beta chain features in type 1 diabetes. Study-level results: Insertion counts at VDJ junctions were lower in type 1 diabetes patients, who also showed more deletions there.

This clone came up a few times. The antigen remains undetermined. The entirety of the isolated RNA underwent reverse transcription, so expressed TCRB transcripts were sequenced. Clones were read by immunoSEQ multiplex PCR, and TCRdb kept only the in-frame ones, dropping some. The sample has around 290,000 clones, about 8% seen once. Sorting with CD45RO/CCR7/CD25/CD127/CD95/CD27 yielded naive, central memory, regulatory and stem-like memory CD4+ cells. Germline V CDR1 and CDR2: SGHTA, FQGNSA. The CDR3 has 14 residues. The V segment lost 8 bases and the J segment 6 bases; nucleotides outside the gene matches: 9.

The sequencing input was central memory CD4+ T cells from blood. The chain employs TRBV7-2 and TRBJ2-5; 10 positions agree with TRBD2. This clonotype was sampled from a woman aged 18-29 years in good health. The CDR3 spells CASGSAGGFKTQYF. The CDR3 nucleotides are TGTGCCAGCGGTTCAGCGGGGGGGTTTAAGACCCAGTACTTC.